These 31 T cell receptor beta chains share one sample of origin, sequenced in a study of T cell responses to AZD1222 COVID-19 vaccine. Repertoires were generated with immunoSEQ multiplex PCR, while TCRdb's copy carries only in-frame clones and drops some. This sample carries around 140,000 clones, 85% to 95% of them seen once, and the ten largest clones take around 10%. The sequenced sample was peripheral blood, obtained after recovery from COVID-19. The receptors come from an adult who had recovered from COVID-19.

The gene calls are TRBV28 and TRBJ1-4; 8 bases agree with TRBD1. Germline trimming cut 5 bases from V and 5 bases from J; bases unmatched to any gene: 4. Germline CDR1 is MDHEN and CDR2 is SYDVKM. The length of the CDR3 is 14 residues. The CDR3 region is CASSRTGRNEKLFF. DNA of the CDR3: TGTGCCAGCAGTCGGACAGGGCGGAATGAAAAACTGTTTTTT.

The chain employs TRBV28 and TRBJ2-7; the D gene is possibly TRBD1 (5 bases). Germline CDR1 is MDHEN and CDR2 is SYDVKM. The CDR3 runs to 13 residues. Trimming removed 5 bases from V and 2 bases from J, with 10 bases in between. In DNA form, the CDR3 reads TGTGCCAGCAGTACGACAGTTACCTACGAGCAGTACTTC. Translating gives CASSTTVTYEQYF.

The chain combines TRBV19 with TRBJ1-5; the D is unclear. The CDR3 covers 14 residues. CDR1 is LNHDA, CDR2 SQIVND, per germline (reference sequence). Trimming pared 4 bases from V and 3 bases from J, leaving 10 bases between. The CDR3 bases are TGTGCCAGTAGTAGCGAGGGAATCAATCAGCCCCAGCATTTT. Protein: CASSSEGINQPQHF.

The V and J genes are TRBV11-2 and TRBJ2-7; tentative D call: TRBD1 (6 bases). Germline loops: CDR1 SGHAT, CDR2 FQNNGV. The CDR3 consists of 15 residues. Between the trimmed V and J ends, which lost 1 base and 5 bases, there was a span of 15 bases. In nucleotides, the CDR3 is TGTGCCAGCAGCTTAGTGTCCAGGGGACCCCACGAGCAGTACTTC. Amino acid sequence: CASSLVSRGPHEQYF.

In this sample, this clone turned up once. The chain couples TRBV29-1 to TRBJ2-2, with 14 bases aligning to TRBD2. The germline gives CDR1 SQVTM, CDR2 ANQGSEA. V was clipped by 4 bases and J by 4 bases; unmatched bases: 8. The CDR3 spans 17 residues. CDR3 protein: CSVAKGLAGESTGELFF. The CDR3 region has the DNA TGCAGCGTTGCCAAGGGACTAGCGGGAGAAAGCACCGGGGAGCTGTTTTTT.

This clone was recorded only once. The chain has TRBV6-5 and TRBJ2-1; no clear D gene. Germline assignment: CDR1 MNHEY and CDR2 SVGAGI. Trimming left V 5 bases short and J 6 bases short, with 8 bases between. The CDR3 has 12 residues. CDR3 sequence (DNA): TGTGCCAGCAGTATGGCTGGCAATGAGCAGTTCTTC. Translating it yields CASSMAGNEQFF.

In nucleotides, the CDR3 is TGTGCCACCAGCAGAGAGCCCAGGGACAATGAAAAACTGTTTTTT. It translates to CATSREPRDNEKLFF. The chain employs TRBV15 and TRBJ1-4; weak D call: TRBD1 (5 bases). V gave up 0 bases and J gave up 5 bases, with 10 bases separating them. Looked up from germline, CDR1 is LNHNV and CDR2 is YYDKDF (reference sequence). This CDR3 comprises 15 residues.

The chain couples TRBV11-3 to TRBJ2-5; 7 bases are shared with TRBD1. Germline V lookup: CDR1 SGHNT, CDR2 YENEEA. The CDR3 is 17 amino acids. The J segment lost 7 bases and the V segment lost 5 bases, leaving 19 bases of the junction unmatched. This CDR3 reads CASSPNIGTDIIGTQYF. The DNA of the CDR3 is TGTGCCAGCAGCCCAAACATCGGGACAGATATTATAGGGACCCAGTACTTC.

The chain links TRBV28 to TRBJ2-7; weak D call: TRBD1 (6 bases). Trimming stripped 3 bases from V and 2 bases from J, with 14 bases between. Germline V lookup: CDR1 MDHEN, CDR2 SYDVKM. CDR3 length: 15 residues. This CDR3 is CASSLTGRRAYEQYF. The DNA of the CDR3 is TGTGCCAGCAGTTTGACAGGTAGAAGGGCCTACGAGCAGTACTTC.

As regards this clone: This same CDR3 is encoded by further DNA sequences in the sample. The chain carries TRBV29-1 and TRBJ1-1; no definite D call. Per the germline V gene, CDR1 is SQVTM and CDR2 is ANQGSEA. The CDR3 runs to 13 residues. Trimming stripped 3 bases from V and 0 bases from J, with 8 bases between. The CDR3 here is CSVEVSLNTEAFF. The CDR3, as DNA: TGCAGCGTTGAGGTCAGCTTGAACACTGAAGCTTTCTTT.

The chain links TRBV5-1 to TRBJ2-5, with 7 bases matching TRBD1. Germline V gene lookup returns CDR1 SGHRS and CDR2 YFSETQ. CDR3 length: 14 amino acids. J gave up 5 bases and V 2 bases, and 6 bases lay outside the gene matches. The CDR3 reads CASSLTGTVETQYF. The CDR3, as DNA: TGCGCCAGCAGCTTAACCGGGACAGTGGAGACCCAGTACTTC.

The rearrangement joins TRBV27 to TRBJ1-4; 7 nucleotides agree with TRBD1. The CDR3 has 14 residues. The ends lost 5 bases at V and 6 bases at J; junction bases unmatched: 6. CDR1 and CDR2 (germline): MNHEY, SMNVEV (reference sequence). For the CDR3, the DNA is TGTGCCAGCAGTAACAGGGGTAGGGATGAAAAACTGTTTTTT. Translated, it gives CASSNRGRDEKLFF.

CDR3 protein: CASSLSPPAGNTIYF. The DNA for the CDR3 is TGTGCCAGCAGTTTAAGCCCCCCGGCTGGAAACACCATATATTTT. The J gene is TRBJ1-3, the V gene TRBV28; D is undetermined. Germline V lookup: CDR1 MDHEN, CDR2 SYDVKM. This CDR3 contains 15 residues. Trimming pared 2 bases from V and 2 bases from J, leaving 10 bases between.

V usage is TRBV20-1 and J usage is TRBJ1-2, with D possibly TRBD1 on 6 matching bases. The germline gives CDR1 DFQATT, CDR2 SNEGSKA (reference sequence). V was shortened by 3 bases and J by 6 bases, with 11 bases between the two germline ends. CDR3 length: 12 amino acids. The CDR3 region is CSASPGDHGYTF. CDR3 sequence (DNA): TGCAGTGCTAGTCCAGGGGATCATGGCTACACCTTC.

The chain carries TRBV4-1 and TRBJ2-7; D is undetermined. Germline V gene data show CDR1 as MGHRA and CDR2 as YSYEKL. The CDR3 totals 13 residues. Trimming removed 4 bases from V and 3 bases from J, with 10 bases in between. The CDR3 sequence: CASSRTLGYEQYF. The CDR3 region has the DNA TGCGCCAGCAGCCGAACTCTAGGCTACGAGCAGTACTTC.

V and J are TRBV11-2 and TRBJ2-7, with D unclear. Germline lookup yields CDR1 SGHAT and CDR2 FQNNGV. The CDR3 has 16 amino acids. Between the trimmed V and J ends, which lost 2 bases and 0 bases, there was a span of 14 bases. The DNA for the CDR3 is TGTGCCAGCAGCTTACTTATATTTGGATCCTCCTACGAGCAGTACTTC. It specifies CASSLLIFGSSYEQYF.

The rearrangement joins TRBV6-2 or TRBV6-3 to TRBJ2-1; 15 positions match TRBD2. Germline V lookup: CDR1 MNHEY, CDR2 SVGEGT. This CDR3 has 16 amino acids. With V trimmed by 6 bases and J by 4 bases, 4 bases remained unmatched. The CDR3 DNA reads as TGTGCCAGCAGCCGTGGGACTAGCGGGAGGTACAATGAGCAGTTCTTC. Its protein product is CASSRGTSGRYNEQFF.

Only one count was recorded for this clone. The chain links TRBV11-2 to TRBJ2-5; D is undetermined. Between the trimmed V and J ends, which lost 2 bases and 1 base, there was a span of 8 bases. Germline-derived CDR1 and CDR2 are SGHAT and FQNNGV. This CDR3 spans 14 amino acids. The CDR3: CASSLLGLQETQYF. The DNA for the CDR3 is TGTGCCAGCAGCTTACTAGGCCTCCAAGAGACCCAGTACTTC.

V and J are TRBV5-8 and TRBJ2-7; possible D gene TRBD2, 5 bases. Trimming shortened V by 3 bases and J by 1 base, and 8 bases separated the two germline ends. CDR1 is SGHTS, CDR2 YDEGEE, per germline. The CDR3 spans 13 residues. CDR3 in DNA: TGTGCCAGCAGCTCGTGGAGGTCCTACGAGCAGTACTTC. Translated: CASSSWRSYEQYF. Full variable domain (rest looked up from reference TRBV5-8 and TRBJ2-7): EAGVTQSPTHLIKTRGQQATLRCSPISGHTSVYWYQQALGLGLQFLLWYDEGEERNRGNFPPRFSGRQFPNYSSELNVNALELEDSALYLCASSSWRSYEQYFGPGTRLTVT.

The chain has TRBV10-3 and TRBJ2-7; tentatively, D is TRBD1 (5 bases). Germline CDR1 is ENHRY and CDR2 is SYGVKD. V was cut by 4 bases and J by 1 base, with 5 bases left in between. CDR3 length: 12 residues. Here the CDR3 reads CAISGTSYEQYF. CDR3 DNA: TGTGCCATCAGTGGGACATCCTACGAGCAGTACTTC.

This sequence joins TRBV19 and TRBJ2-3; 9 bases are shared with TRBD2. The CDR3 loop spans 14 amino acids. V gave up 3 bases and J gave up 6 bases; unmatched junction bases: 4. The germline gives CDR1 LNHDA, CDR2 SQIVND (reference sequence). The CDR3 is CASSIRGRGDTQYF. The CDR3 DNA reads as TGTGCCAGTAGTATTCGCGGGAGGGGGGATACGCAGTATTTT.

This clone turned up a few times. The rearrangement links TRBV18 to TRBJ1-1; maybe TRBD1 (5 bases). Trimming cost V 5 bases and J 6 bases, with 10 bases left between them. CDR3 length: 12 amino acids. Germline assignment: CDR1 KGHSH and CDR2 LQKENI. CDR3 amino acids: CASSSDRSEAFF. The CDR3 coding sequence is TGTGCCAGCTCATCCGACAGATCTGAAGCTTTCTTT.

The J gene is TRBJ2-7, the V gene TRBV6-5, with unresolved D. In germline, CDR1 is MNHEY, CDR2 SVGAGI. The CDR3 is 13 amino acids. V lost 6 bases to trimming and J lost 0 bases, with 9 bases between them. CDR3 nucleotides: TGTGCCAGCAGCACCCCGAGCTCCTACGAGCAGTACTTC. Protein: CASSTPSSYEQYF.

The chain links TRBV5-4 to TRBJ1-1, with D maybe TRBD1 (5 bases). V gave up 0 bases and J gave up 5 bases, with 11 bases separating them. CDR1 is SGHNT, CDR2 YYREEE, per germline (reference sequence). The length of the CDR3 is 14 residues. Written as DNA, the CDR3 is TGTGCCAGCAGCTTGGCCGTGGGGCGGACTGAAGCTTTCTTT. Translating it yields CASSLAVGRTEAFF.

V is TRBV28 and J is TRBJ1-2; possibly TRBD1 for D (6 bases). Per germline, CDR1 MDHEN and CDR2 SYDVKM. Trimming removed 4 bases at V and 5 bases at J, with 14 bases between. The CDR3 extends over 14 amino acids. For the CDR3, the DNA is TGTGCCAGCAGTTCGCCACAGGGACGGTATGGCTACACCTTC. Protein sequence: CASSSPQGRYGYTF.

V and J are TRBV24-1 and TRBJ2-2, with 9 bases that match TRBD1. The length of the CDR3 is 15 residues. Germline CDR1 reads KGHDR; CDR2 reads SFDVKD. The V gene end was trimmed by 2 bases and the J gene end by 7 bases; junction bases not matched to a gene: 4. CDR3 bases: TGTGCCACCAGTGATTCCTGGACAGGGGACGGGGAGCTGTTTTTT. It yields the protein CATSDSWTGDGELFF.

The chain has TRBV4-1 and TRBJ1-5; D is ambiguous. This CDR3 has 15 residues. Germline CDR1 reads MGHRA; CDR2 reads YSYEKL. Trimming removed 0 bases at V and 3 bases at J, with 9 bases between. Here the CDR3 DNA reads TGCGCCAGCAGCCAAGATATACGGGACAATCAGCCCCAGCATTTT. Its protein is CASSQDIRDNQPQHF.

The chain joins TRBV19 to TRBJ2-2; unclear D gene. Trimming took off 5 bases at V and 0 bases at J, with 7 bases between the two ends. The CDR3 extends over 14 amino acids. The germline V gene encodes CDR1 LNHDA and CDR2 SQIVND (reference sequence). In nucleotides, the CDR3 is TGTGCCAGTAGTCAGCTCTCGAACACCGGGGAGCTGTTTTTT. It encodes CASSQLSNTGELFF.

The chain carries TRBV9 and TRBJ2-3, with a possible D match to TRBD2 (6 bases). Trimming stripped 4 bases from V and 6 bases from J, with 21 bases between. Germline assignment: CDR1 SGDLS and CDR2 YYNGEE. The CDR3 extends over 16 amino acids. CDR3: CASSPQAGSRADTQYF. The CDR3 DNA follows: TGTGCCAGCAGCCCCCAAGCGGGCTCGAGAGCGGATACGCAGTATTTT.

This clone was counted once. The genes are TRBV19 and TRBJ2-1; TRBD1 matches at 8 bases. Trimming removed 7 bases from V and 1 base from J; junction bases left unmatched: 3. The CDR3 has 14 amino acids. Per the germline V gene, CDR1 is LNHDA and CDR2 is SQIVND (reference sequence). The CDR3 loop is CASTRDRSYNEQFF. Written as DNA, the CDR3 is TGTGCCAGTACCCGGGACAGGTCCTACAATGAGCAGTTCTTC.

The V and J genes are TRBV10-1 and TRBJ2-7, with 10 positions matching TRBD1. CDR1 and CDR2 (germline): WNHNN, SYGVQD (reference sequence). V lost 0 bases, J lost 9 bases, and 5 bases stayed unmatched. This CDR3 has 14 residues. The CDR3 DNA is TGCGCCAGCAGTGAGTCGTGGGACAGGGGCATGCAGTACTTC. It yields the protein CASSESWDRGMQYF.